This T cell receptor beta chain emerged from a study of shared clonotypes between healthy human individuals. Study overall: Each donor's CD8 memory used one plate, CD8 naive two, each CD4 subset three.

CDR1 and CDR2 (germline): SGHVS, FQNEAQ. This CDR3 comprises 13 residues. V was pared by 6 bases and J by 5 bases, with 14 bases between. Genomic DNA per cell subset filled all wells of several immunoSEQ plates. Only in-frame clones appear in the TCRdb table, and some are missing; sequencing was by immunoSEQ multiplex PCR. The repertoire has about 1.1 million clones, approximately 80% of them found once; the top ten carry roughly 0.83%. This chain joins TRBV7-8 and TRBJ2-7, with a weak D call TRBD1 (5 bases). The receptor was derived from a young man in good health. Some clones in this sample may be carry-over from other donors' samples. The sequencing input was memory CD4+ T cells from PBMCs. Subset noted: CD45RA-negative fraction. The DNA of the CDR3 is TGTGCCAGCAGTAAACAGGATTTCCACGAGCAGTACTTC. This gives the protein CASSKQDFHEQYF.